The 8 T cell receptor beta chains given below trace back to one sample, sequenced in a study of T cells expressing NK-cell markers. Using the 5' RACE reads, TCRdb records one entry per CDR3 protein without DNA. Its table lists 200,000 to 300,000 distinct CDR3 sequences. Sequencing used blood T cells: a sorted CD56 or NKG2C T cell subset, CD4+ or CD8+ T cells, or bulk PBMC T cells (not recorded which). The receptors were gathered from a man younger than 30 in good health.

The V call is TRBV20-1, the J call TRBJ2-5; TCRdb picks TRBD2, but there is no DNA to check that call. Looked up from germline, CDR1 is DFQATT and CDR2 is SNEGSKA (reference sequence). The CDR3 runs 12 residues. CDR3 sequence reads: CSAPPGGETQYF.

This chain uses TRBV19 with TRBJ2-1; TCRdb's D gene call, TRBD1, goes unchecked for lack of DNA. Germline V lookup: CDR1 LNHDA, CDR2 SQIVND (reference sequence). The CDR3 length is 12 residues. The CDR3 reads CASRTVYNEQFF.

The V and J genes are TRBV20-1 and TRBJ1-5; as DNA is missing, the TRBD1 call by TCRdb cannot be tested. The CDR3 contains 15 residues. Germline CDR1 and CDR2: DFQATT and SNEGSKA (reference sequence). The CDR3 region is CSAKGQVYSNQPQHF.

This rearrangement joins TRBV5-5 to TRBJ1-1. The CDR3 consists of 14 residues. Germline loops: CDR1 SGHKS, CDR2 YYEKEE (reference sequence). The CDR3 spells CASSLLSGSTEAFF.

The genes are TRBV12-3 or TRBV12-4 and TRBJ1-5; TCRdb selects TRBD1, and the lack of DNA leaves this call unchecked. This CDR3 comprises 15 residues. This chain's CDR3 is CASSSSRQGNQPQHF.

CDR3 sequence reads: CSAISQMTRLFTGELFF. The chain joins TRBV20-1 to TRBJ2-2; the D gene TCRdb calls, TRBD2, cannot be checked with no DNA. The germline V gene encodes CDR1 DFQATT and CDR2 SNEGSKA (reference sequence). This CDR3 comprises 17 residues.

CDR3 amino acids: CATSRDFSYGYTF. V is TRBV15 and J is TRBJ1-2. CDR3 size: 13 residues. Germline V gives CDR1 LNHNV, CDR2 YYDKDF (reference sequence).

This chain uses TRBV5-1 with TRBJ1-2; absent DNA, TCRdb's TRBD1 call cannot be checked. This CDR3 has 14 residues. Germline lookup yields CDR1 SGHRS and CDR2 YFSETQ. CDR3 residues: CASSLAGTDYGYTF. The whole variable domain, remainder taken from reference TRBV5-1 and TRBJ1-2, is KAGVTQTPRYLIKTRGQQVTLSCSPISGHRSVSWYQQTPGQGLQFLFEYFSETQRNKGNFPGRFSGRQFSNSRSEMNVSTLELGDSALYLCASSLAGTDYGYTFGSGTRLTVV.